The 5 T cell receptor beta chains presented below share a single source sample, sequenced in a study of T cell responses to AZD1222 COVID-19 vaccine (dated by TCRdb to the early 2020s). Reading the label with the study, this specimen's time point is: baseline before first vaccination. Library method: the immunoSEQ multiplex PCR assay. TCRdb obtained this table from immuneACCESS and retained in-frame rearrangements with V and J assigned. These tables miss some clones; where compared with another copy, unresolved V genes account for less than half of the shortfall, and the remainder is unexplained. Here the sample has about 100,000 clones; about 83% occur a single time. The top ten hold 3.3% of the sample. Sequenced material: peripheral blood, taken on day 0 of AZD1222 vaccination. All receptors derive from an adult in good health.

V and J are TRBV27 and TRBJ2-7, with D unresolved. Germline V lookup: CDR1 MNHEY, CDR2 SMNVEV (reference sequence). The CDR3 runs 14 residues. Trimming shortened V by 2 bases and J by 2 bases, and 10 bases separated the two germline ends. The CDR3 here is CASSLGAGPYEQYF. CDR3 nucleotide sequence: TGTGCCAGCAGTTTAGGAGCAGGCCCCTACGAGCAGTACTTC.

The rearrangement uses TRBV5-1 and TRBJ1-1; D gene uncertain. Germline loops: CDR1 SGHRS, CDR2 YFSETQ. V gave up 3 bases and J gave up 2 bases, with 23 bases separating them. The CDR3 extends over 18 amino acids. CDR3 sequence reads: CASSSPPRPGRPNTEAFF. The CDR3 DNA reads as TGCGCCAGCAGCTCACCACCACGCCCGGGCCGCCCCAACACTGAAGCTTTCTTT.

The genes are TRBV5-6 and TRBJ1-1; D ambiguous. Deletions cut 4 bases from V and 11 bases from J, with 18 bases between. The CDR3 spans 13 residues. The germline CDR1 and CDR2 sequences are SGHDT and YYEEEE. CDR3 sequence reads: CASSPIFESYAFF. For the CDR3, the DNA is TGTGCCAGCAGCCCCATCTTCGAAAGTTATGCTTTCTTT.

CDR3 nucleotides: TGTGCCAGCAGCTCCTTCATGGGATCTGGCTACACCTTC. This sequence encodes CASSSFMGSGYTF. This chain joins TRBV7-2 and TRBJ1-2; D gene uncertain. Germline V CDR1 and CDR2: SGHTA, FQGNSA. This CDR3 comprises 13 residues. V lost 4 bases and J lost 7, with 13 bases in between.

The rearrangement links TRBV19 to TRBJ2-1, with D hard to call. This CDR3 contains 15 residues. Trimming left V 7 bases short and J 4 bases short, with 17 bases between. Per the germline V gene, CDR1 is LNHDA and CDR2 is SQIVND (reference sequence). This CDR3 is CASTSRMAAYNEQFF. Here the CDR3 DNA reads TGTGCCAGTACCTCTCGAATGGCAGCGTACAATGAGCAGTTCTTC. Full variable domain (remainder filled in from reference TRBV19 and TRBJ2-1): DGGITQSPKYLFRKEGQNVTLSCEQNLNHDAMYWYRQDPGQGLRLIYYSQIVNDFQKGDIAEGYSVSREKKESFPLTVTSAQKNPTAFYLCASTSRMAAYNEQFFGPGTRLTVL.